This is a list of T cell receptor beta chains from one sample in a study of Ad26.COV2.S vaccination and SARS-CoV-2 variants. Sequenced by immunoSEQ multiplex PCR; TCRdb stores in-frame clones only, minus some. The sample shows some 640,000 clones, about 90% of them seen only once. The sequencing used peripheral blood, collected in a trial of Ad26.COV2.S vaccine versus placebo. The receptors derive from a person aged 18-65 years who received the Ad26.COV2.S COVID-19 vaccine or a placebo. Both conserved end residues are part of each CDR3. The D gene is left open where the match is weak. A row's size may be missing; if present it is once, few, many or a size class.

d_call	clone_size	j_call	v_call	cdr3_nt	cdr3_aa
TRBD1	NA	TRBJ2-1	TRBV5-4	TGTGCCAGCACCGATCTCGACAGGGTGTCTTCCAATGAGCAGTTCTTC	CASTDLDRVSSNEQFF
NA	NA	TRBJ2-7	TRBV18	TGTGCCAGCTCACCACAGGGAGTCTACGAGCAGTACTTC	CASSPQGVYEQYF
TRBD2	NA	TRBJ2-5	TRBV7-2	TGTGCCAGCACCTTTCTTAGCGGGGGGTTAGAGACCCAGTACTTC	CASTFLSGGLETQYF
NA	NA	TRBJ2-2	TRBV5-1	TGCGCCAGCAGCTTGGATCGGACAGCCCGGGCCGGGGAGCTGTTTTTT	CASSLDRTARAGELFF
NA	NA	TRBJ2-2	TRBV5-1	TGCGCCAGCAGCGGACCGGGGGGCGGGGACACCGGGGAGCTGTTTTTT	CASSGPGGGDTGELFF
NA	NA	TRBJ2-7	TRBV30	TGTGCCTGGGCCCGGTTACCCTCCGAGCAGTACTTC	CAWARLPSEQYF
NA	NA	TRBJ2-5	TRBV30	TGTGCCTGGAGTGTACGGACCGTTCAAGAGACCCAGTACTTC	CAWSVRTVQETQYF
NA	NA	TRBJ2-7	TRBV3-1/TRBV3-2	TGTGCCAGCAGCCGCGCGAGGTCCCGGTGGGCCGAGCAGTACTTC	CASSRARSRWAEQYF
TRBD2	few	TRBJ2-3	TRBV19	TGTGCCAGTAGCCCGACTAGCGGGGGGTTGGCAGATACGCAGTATTTT	CASSPTSGGLADTQYF
TRBD2	NA	TRBJ2-7	TRBV10-2	TGCGCCAGCAACCCGGGACTAGCGGGAGTCCACGAGCAGTACTTC	CASNPGLAGVHEQYF
TRBD2	NA	TRBJ2-3	TRBV11-3	TGTGCCAGCAGCCCCGGGAGGGGTGCAGATACGCAGTATTTT	CASSPGRGADTQYF
NA	NA	TRBJ2-1	TRBV24-1	TGTGCCACCAGTGGGGCTAGCGTCCCGATCAGCTCCTACAATGAGCAGTTCTTC	CATSGASVPISSYNEQFF
NA	once	TRBJ1-2	TRBV4-3	TGCGCCAGCAGCCAAGAGATAACGAACTATGGCTACACCTTC	CASSQEITNYGYTF
TRBD1	NA	TRBJ2-7	TRBV10-3	TGTGCCATCAGGCGGGACAGGGTCCTCGAGCAGTACTTC	CAIRRDRVLEQYF
NA	NA	TRBJ1-1	TRBV2	TGTGCCAGCCATCCGACAGGAGGAATGTTGAACACTGAAGCTTTCTTT	CASHPTGGMLNTEAFF
NA	NA	TRBJ1-4	TRBV29-1	TGCAGCGTTGAATTGGGTTCAACTAATGAAAAACTGTTTTTT	CSVELGSTNEKLFF
NA	NA	TRBJ1-3	TRBV9	TGTGCCAGCAGCGGACTGCTCTCTGGAAACACCATATATTTT	CASSGLLSGNTIYF
NA	NA	TRBJ1-2	TRBV5-1	TGCGCCAGCAGCTTGGCACCGGGGAACTATGGCTACACCTTC	CASSLAPGNYGYTF
NA	NA	TRBJ2-5	TRBV7-2	TGTGCCAGCAGCTTCGCGGGACAAGAGACCCAGTACTTC	CASSFAGQETQYF
NA	NA	TRBJ1-3	TRBV30	TGTGCCTGGACTAGAGGTGGGAGAAACACCATATATTTT	CAWTRGGRNTIYF
NA	NA	TRBJ1-5	TRBV30	TGTGCCTGGAGTGTCGGTAGCAATCAGCCCCAGCATTTT	CAWSVGSNQPQHF
NA	NA	TRBJ1-1	TRBV19	TGTGCCAGTAGTATAAGGGACATGAACACTGAAGCTTTCTTT	CASSIRDMNTEAFF
TRBD1	NA	TRBJ1-1	TRBV9	TGTGCCAGCAGCTTCGGGACAGTCACTGAAGCTTTCTTT	CASSFGTVTEAFF
NA	NA	TRBJ2-1	TRBV11-3	TGTGCCAGCAGCTTGGGGCAAAGCCCCTACAATGAGCAGTTCTTC	CASSLGQSPYNEQFF
NA	NA	TRBJ2-5	TRBV15	TGTGCCACCAGCCTCTCAAGAGGGAGAGACTTTGTATCCGGGGAGACCCAGTACTTC	CATSLSRGRDFVSGETQYF
NA	NA	TRBJ2-2	TRBV7-6	TGTGCCAGCAGCTTAGGAAGCAGAAACACCGGGGAGCTGTTTTTT	CASSLGSRNTGELFF
TRBD1	NA	TRBJ1-5	TRBV2	TGTGCCAGCAGGATAACAGGGGGCAATCAGCCCCAGCATTTT	CASRITGGNQPQHF
NA	once	TRBJ2-5	TRBV9	TGTGCCAGCAGCGAGAGCCGGGGGGCGTCTAGTCGAGAGACCCAGTACTTC	CASSESRGASSRETQYF
NA	NA	TRBJ2-3	TRBV5-4	TGTGCCAGCAGCTTTAGCGACTTTTCAATATTCACAGATACGCAGTATTTT	CASSFSDFSIFTDTQYF
NA	NA	TRBJ1-6	TRBV4-3	TGCGCCAGCAGCCGCCTCACCGGGGGACATGATAATTCACCCCTCCACTTT	CASSRLTGGHDNSPLHF
TRBD1	few	TRBJ2-2	TRBV5-1	TGCGCCAGCAGCATGGGACAGGACACCGGGGAGCTGTTTTTT	CASSMGQDTGELFF
NA	NA	TRBJ1-3	TRBV5-8	TGTGCCAGCAGCTTGGATGGAACTGGAAACACCATATATTTT	CASSLDGTGNTIYF
TRBD1	NA	TRBJ2-4	TRBV5-5	TGTGCCAGCAGCTTCGAGACAGGGGTAAACATTCAGTACTTC	CASSFETGVNIQYF
TRBD2	NA	TRBJ2-5	TRBV7-8	TGTGCCAGCAGCTCCAGGACTAGCGGGGGGGCGAGAGAGACCCAGTACTTC	CASSSRTSGGARETQYF
NA	NA	TRBJ2-3	TRBV7-3	TGTGCCAGCAGCTTACCCGGGACAACAACAGATACGCAGTATTTT	CASSLPGTTTDTQYF
NA	NA	TRBJ1-3	TRBV27	TGTGCCAGCAGTTTAAGCTTCGTCTCTGGAAACACCATATATTTT	CASSLSFVSGNTIYF
TRBD2	NA	TRBJ2-7	TRBV9	TGTGCCAGCAGCCCCATGAGCGGGGGTGGCGAGCAGTACTTC	CASSPMSGGGEQYF
NA	once	TRBJ2-3	TRBV11-3	TGTGCCAGCAGCGACCCCGGGAACACAGATACGCAGTATTTT	CASSDPGNTDTQYF
NA	NA	TRBJ1-2	TRBV12-3/TRBV12-4	TGTGCCAGCAACTCAGGTTTCGAGGTTGGCTACACCTTC	CASNSGFEVGYTF
NA	NA	TRBJ1-5	TRBV5-1	TGCGCCAGCAGCCGGGGGGACAATCAGCCCCAGCATTTT	CASSRGDNQPQHF
NA	NA	TRBJ1-3	TRBV7-9	TGTGCCAGCAGCCCGGACGTAACAGAGGACACCATATATTTT	CASSPDVTEDTIYF
TRBD1	NA	TRBJ1-3	TRBV6-5	TGTGCCAGCAGACTACAGGGGGTGGGAAACACCATATATTTT	CASRLQGVGNTIYF
NA	NA	TRBJ2-1	TRBV18	TGTGCCAGCTCACCTCGGGACGTAAGCTACAATGAGCAGTTCTTC	CASSPRDVSYNEQFF
TRBD1	NA	TRBJ1-2	TRBV30	TGTGCCTGGAGTGCTATAAGCGGGAGGGGGCGAAACCAATATCTTAACTATGGCTACACCTTC	CAWSAISGRGRNQYLNYGYTF
NA	NA	TRBJ1-2	TRBV12-5	TGTGCTAGTGGTTTGAGTCGCTATGGCTACACCTTC	CASGLSRYGYTF
NA	NA	TRBJ1-1	TRBV5-6	TGTGCCAGCAGCTTGGGGGAGCGCCCTGAAGCTTTCTTT	CASSLGERPEAFF
NA	NA	TRBJ1-6	TRBV9	TGTGCCAGCAGCGGGAGGGGGAATTCACCCCTCCACTTT	CASSGRGNSPLHF
NA	NA	TRBJ2-1	TRBV5-8	TGTGCCAGCAGACGCTCGGAGATTGAGCAGTTCTTC	CASRRSEIEQFF
NA	NA	TRBJ1-2	TRBV25-1	TGTGCCAGCAGAGGGGACGGGAAGTATGGCTACACCTTC	CASRGDGKYGYTF
TRBD1	NA	TRBJ2-4	TRBV7-6	TGTGCCAGCAGCTCGCAGGGGGCGCGCGTCAAAAACATTCAGTACTTC	CASSSQGARVKNIQYF
NA	NA	TRBJ2-3	TRBV24-1	TGTGCCACCAGTGATTATACGTTATCGGATACGCAGTATTTT	CATSDYTLSDTQYF
NA	NA	TRBJ1-1	TRBV19	TGTGCCAGTAGTATAGTCGGAGGAAGTGAAGCTTTCTTT	CASSIVGGSEAFF
TRBD1	NA	TRBJ2-1	TRBV29-1	TGCAGCGTTGATTGGGGCCCAGGGGGGCAGTTCTTC	CSVDWGPGGQFF
TRBD1	NA	TRBJ1-2	TRBV9	TGTGCCAGCAGCAGACAGGGCGACGGCTACACCTTC	CASSRQGDGYTF
NA	NA	TRBJ2-2	TRBV3-1/TRBV3-2	TGTGCCAGCAGCCAAGATCAGGAGGCCACCGGGGAGCTGTTTTTT	CASSQDQEATGELFF
NA	NA	TRBJ2-3	TRBV5-1	TGCGCCAGCAGCCCCATGGACCACACAGATACGCAGTATTTT	CASSPMDHTDTQYF
NA	NA	TRBJ1-1	TRBV3-1/TRBV3-2	TGTGCCAGCAGCCAAGTACAGGGAAACTCTGAAGCTTTCTTT	CASSQVQGNSEAFF
NA	NA	TRBJ2-1	TRBV18	TGTGCCAGCTCACCACGGGGTAGCTCCTACAATGAGCAGTTCTTC	CASSPRGSSYNEQFF
TRBD1	NA	TRBJ2-3	TRBV24-1	TGTGCCACCAGTGATTTAGGACAGGGGAAAACAGATACGCAGTATTTT	CATSDLGQGKTDTQYF